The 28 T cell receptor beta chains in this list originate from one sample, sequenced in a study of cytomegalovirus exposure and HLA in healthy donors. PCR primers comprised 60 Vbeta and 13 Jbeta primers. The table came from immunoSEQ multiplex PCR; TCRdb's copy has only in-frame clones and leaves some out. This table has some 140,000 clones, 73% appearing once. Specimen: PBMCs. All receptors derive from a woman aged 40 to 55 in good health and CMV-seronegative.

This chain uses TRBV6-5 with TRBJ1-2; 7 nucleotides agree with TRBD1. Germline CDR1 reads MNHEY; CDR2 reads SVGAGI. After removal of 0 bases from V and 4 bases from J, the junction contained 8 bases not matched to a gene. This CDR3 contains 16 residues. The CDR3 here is CASSYSAGGSIYGYTF. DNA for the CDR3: TGTGCCAGCAGTTACTCAGCAGGGGGTAGTATCTATGGCTACACCTTC.

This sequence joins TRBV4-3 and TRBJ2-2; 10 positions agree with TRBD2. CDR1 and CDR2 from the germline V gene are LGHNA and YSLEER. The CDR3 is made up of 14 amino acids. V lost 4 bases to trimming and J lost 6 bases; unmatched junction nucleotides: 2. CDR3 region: CASSLGLAAGELFF. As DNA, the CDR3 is TGCGCCAGCAGCCTCGGACTAGCGGCCGGGGAGCTGTTTTTT.

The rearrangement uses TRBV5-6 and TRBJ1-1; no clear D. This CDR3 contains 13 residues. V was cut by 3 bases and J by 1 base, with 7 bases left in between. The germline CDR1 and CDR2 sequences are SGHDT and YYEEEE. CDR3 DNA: TGTGCCAGCAGCTCCTCGAGGAACACTGAAGCTTTCTTT. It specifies CASSSSRNTEAFF.

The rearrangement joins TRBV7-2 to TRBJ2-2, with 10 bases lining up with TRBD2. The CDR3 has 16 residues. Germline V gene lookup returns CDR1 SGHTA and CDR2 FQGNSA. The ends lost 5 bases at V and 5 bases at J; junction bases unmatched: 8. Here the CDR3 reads CASSLNSGGMTGELFF. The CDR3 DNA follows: TGTGCCAGCAGCCTGAATAGCGGGGGGATGACCGGGGAGCTGTTTTTT.

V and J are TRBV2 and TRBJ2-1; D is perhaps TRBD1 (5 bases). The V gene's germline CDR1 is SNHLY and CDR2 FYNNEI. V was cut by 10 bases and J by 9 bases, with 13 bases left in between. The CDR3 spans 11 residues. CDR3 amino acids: CATSDNAEQFF. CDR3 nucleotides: TGTGCCACCTCGGACAACGCTGAGCAGTTCTTC.

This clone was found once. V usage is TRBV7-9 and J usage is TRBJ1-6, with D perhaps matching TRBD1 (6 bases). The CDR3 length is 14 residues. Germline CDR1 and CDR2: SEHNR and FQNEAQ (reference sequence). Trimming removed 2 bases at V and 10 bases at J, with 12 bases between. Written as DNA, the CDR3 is TGTGCCAGCAGCTTACAGGGGCTTGGGTCACCCCTCCACTTT. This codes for CASSLQGLGSPLHF.

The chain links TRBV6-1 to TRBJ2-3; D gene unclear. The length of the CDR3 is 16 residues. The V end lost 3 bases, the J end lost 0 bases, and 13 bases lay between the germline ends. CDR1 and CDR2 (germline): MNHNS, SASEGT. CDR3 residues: CASSDRGRASTDTQYF. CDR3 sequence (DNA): TGTGCCAGCAGTGACCGCGGCAGAGCGAGCACAGATACGCAGTATTTT.

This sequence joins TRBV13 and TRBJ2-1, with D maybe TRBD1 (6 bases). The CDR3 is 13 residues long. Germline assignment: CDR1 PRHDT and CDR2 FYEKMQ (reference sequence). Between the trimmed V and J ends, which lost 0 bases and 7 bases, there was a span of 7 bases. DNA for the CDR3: TGTGCCAGCAGCTTAGGCCAGGGGAATGAGCAGTTCTTC. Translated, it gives CASSLGQGNEQFF.

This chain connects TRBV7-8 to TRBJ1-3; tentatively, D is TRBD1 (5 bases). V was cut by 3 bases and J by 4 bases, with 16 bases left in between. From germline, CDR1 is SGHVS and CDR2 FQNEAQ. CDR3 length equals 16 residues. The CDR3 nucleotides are TGTGCCAGCAGCTTTCGCGGGGGGAAGACGGGAAACACCATATATTTT. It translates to CASSFRGGKTGNTIYF.

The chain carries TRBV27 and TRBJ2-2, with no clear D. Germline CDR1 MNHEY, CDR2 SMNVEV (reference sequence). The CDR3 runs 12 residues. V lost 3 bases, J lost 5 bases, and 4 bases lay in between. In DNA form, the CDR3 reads TGTGCCAGCAGTTTCGGGACCGGGGAGCTGTTTTTT. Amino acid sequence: CASSFGTGELFF.

CDR3 in DNA: TGTGCCAGCAGCCTCATAGGGACAGGGGGCAACACTGAAGCTTTCTTT. It translates to CASSLIGTGGNTEAFF. V and J are TRBV7-8 and TRBJ1-1, with 12 positions matching TRBD1. The CDR3 runs to 16 residues. V shed 5 bases and J 2 bases; nucleotides not matched to a gene: 6. Germline CDR1 SGHVS, CDR2 FQNEAQ.

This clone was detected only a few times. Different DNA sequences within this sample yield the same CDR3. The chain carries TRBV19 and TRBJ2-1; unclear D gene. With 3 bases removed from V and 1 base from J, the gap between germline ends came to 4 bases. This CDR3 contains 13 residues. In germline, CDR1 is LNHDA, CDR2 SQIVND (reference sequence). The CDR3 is CASSIGSYNEQFF. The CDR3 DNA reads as TGTGCCAGTAGTATCGGTTCCTACAATGAGCAGTTCTTC.

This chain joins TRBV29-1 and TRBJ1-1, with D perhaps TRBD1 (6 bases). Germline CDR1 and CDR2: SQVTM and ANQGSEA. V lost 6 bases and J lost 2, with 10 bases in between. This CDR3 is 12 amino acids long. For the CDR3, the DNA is TGCAGCGTCCAACAGGGAAACACTGAAGCTTTCTTT. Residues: CSVQQGNTEAFF. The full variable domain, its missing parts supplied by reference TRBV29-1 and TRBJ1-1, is SAVISQKPSRDICQRGTSLTIQCQVDSQVTMMFWYRQQPGQSLTLIATANQGSEATYESGFVIDKFPISRPNLTFSTLTVSNMSPEDSSIYLCSVQQGNTEAFFGQGTRLTVV.

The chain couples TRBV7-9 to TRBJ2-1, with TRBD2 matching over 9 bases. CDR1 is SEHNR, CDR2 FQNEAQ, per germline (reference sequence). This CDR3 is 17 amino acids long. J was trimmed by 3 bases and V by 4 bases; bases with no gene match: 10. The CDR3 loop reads CASSSDNGTSRYNEQFF. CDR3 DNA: TGTGCCAGCAGCTCCGACAACGGGACTAGCCGCTACAATGAGCAGTTCTTC.

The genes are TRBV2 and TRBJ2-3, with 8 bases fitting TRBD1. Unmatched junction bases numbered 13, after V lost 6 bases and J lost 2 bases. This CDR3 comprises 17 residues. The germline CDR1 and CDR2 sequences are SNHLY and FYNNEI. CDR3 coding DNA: TGTGCCAGCAGGTTCTGGGGGCCGGGACAGGCCACAGATACGCAGTATTTT. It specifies CASRFWGPGQATDTQYF.

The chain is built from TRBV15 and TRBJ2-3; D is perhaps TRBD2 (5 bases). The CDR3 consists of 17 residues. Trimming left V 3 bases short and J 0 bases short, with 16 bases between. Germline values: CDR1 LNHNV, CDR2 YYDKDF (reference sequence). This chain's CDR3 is CATSRVLVAFSTDTQYF. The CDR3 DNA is TGTGCCACCAGCAGGGTACTAGTTGCCTTTAGCACAGATACGCAGTATTTT.

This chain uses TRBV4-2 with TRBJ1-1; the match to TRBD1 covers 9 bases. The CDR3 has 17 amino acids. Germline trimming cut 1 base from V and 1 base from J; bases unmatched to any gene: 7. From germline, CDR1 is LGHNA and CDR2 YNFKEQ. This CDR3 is CASSQALTGGSNTEAFF. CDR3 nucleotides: TGTGCCAGCAGCCAAGCATTAACAGGGGGCTCGAACACTGAAGCTTTCTTT.

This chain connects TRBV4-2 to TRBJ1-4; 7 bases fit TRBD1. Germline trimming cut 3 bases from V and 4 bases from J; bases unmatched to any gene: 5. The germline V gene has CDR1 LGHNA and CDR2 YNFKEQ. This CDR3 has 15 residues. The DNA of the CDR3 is TGTGCCAGCAGCCACAACCGGGACAGTAATGAAAAACTGTTTTTT. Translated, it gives CASSHNRDSNEKLFF.

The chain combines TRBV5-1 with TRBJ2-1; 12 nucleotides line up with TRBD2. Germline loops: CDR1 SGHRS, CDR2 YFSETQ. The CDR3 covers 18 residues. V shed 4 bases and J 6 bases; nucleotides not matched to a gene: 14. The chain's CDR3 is CASSRPETSGGSVNEQFF. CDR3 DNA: TGCGCCAGCAGCCGACCGGAAACTAGCGGGGGGAGTGTCAATGAGCAGTTCTTC. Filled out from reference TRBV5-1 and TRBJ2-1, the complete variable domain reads KAGVTQTPRYLIKTRGQQVTLSCSPISGHRSVSWYQQTPGQGLQFLFEYFSETQRNKGNFPGRFSGRQFSNSRSEMNVSTLELGDSALYLCASSRPETSGGSVNEQFFGPGTRLTVL.

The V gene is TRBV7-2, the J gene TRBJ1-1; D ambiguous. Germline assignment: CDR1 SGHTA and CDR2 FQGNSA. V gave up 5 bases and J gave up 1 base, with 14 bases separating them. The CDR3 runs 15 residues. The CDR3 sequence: CASSLGWTANTEAFF. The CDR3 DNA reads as TGTGCCAGCAGCCTGGGGTGGACTGCGAACACTGAAGCTTTCTTT.

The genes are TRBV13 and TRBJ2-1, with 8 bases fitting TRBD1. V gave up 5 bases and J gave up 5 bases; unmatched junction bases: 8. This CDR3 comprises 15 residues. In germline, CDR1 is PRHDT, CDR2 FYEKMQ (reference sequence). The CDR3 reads CASSPQGQAHNEQFF. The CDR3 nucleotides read TGTGCCAGCAGCCCCCAGGGACAGGCACACAATGAGCAGTTCTTC.

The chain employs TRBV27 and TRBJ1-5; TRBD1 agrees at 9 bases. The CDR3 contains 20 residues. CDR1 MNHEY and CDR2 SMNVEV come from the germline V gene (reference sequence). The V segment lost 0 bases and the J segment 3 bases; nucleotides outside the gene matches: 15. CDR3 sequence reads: CASSLSIKCPDRGYNQPQHF. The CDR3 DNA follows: TGTGCCAGCAGTTTATCGATAAAATGCCCGGACAGGGGTTACAATCAGCCCCAGCATTTT.

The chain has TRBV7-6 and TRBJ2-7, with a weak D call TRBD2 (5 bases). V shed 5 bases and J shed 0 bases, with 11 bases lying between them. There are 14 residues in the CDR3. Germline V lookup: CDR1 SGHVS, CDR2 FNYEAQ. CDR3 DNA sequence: TGTGCCAGCAGCAGGACTGAGAGCTCCTACGAGCAGTACTTC. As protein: CASSRTESSYEQYF.

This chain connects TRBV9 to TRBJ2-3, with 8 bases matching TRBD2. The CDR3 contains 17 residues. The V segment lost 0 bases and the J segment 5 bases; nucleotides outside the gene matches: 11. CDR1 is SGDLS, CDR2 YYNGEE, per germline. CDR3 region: CASSVAPQRGKGDTQYF. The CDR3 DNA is TGTGCCAGCAGCGTAGCTCCCCAGCGGGGGAAGGGAGATACGCAGTATTTT.

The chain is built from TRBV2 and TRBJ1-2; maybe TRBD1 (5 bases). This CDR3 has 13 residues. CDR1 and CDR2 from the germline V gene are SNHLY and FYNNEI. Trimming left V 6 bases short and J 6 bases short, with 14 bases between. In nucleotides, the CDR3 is TGTGCCAGCAGAGAACAGGTTTACGATGGCTACACCTTC. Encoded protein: CASREQVYDGYTF.

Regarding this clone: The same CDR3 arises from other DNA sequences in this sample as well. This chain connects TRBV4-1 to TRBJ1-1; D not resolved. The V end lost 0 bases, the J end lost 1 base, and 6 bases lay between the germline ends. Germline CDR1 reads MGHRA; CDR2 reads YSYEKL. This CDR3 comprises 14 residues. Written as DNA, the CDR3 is TGCGCCAGCAGCCAAGATAGTTGGAACACTGAAGCTTTCTTT. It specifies CASSQDSWNTEAFF.

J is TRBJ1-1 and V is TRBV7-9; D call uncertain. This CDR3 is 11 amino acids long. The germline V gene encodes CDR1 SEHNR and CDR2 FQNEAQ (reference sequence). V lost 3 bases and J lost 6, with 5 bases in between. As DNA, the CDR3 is TGTGCCAGCAGCTTGAGGGCTGAAGCTTTCTTT. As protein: CASSLRAEAFF.

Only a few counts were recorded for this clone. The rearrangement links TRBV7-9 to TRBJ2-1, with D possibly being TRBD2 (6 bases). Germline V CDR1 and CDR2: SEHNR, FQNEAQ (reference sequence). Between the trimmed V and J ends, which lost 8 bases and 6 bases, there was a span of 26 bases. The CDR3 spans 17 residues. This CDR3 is CASAAGRFTGEVNEQFF. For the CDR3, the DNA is TGTGCCAGCGCTGCGGGGCGTTTTACTGGGGAGGTCAATGAGCAGTTCTTC.